Sequencing of this T cell receptor beta chain was carried out in a study of T-cell memory formation after mild COVID-19. Notes on the study in general: While clones contracting from day 15 to 85 were balanced between CD4 and CD8, later expanders leaned CD4+.

One entry per CDR3 protein, called by TCRdb with MiXCR from the 5' RACE reads. The sample carries under 250,000 distinct CDR3 sequences, 15% to 17% recorded once. To note about this clonotype: The antigen remains undetermined.

Germline V gene data show CDR1 as DFQATT and CDR2 as SNEGSKA (reference sequence). Trimming at V came to 5 bases and at J to 4 bases, leaving 8 bases not matched to a gene. The CDR3 has 14 residues. The clonotype was recovered from an adult woman who had mild COVID-19 (a few samples of this study predate the infection). Cell type and time point are not known. The chain is built from TRBV20-1 and TRBJ1-2, with 9 bases lining up with TRBD1. The sequenced material came from PBMCs or a T cell subset sorted from them (not recorded which). The CDR3 nucleotides are TGCAGTGCTTCCCAACAGGGGGCTCGCTATGGCTACACCTTC. This codes for CSASQQGARYGYTF.